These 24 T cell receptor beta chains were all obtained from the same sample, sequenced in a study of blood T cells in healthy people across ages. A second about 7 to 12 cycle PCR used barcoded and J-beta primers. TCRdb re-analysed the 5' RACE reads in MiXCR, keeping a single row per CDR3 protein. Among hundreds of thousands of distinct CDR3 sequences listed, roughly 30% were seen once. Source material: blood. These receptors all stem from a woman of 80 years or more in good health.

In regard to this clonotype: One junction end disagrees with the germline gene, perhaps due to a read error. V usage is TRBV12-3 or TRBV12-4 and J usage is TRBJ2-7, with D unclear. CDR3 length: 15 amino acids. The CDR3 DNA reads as TGTGCCAGCAGTTCCAGTCGGCGGAGAGACAATGAGCAATACTTC. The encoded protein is CASSSSRRRDNEQYF.

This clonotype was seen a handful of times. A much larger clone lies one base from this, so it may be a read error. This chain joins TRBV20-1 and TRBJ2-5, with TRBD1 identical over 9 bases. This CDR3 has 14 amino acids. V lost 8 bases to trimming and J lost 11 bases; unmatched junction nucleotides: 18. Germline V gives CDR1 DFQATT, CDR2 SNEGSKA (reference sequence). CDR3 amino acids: CSPRGTGGIGEQYF. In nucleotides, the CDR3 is TGCAGTCCGAGGGGAACAGGGGGCATTGGGGAGCAGTACTTC.

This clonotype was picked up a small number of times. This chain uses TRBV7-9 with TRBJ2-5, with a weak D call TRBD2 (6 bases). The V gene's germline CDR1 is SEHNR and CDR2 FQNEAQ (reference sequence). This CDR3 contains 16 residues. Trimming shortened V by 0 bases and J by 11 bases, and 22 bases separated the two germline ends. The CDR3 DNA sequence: TGTGCCAGCAGCTTAGCTGTGGGCCCCGACGGGGGAGAGCAGTACTTC. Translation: CASSLAVGPDGGEQYF.

The CDR3 protein is CASSERLAGDEQYF. CDR3 nucleotides: TGTGCCAGCAGTGAAAGGCTAGCGGGCGATGAGCAGTACTTC. V gene TRBV2 combines with J gene TRBJ2-7; 8 nucleotides agree with TRBD2. CDR1 is SNHLY and CDR2 is FYNNEI in the germline V gene. The CDR3 extends over 14 amino acids. Germline trimming cut 2 bases from V and 7 bases from J; bases unmatched to any gene: 7.

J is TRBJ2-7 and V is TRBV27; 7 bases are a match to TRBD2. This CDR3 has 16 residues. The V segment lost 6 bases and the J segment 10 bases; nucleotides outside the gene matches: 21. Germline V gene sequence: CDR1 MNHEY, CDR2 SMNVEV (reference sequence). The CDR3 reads CASRRTGTTSEEAQYF. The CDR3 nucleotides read TGTGCCAGCAGGCGCACCGGGACTACCTCGGAGGAGGCCCAGTACTTC.

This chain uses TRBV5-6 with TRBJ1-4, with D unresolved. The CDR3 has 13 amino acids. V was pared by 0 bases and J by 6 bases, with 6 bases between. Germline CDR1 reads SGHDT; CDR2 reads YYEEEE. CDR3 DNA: TGTGCCAGCAGCTTGGCGATGGATGAAAAACTGTTTTTT. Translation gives CASSLAMDEKLFF.

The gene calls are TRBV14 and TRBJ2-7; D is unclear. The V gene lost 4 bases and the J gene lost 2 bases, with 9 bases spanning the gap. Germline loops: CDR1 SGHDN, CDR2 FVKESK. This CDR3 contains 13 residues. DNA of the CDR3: TGTGCCAGCAGCCCGAACTACCCCTACGAGCAGTACTTC. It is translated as CASSPNYPYEQYF.

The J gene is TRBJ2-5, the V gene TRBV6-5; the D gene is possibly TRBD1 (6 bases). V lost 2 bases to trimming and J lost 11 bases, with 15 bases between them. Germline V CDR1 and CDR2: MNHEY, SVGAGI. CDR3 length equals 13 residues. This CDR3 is CASSYNGGGEQYF. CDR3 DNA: TGTGCCAGCAGTTACAATGGGGGCGGTGAGCAGTACTTC.

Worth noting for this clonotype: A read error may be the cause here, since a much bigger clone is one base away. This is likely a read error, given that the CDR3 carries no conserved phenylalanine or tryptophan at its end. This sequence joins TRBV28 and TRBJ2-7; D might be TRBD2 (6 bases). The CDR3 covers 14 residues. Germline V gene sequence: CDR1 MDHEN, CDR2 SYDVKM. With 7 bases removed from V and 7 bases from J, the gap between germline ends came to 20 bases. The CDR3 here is CASMEGSSYNEQYL. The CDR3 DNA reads TGTGCCAGCATGGAGGGTAGCTCCTACAATGAGCAGTACTTA.

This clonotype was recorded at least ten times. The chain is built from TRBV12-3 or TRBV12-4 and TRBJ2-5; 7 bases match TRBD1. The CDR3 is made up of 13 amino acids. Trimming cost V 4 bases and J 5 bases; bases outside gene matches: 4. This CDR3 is CASSSGQIETQYF. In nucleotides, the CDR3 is TGTGCCAGCAGTTCGGGACAGATCGAGACCCAGTACTTC.

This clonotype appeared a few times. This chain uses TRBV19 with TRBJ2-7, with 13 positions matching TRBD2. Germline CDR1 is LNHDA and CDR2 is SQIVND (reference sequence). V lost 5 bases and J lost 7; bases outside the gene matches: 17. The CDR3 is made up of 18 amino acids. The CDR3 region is CASSGLAGVLSSYNEQYF. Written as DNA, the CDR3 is TGTGCCAGTAGTGGACTAGCGGGGGTCCTAAGCTCCTACAATGAGCAGTACTTC.

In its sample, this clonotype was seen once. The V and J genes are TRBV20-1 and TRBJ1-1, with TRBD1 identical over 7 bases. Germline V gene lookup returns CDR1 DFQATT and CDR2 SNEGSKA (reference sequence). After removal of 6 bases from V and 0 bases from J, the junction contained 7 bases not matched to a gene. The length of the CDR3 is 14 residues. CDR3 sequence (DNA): TGCAGTGCCAGGGGGGCAGCGTTGAACACTGAAGCTTTCTTT. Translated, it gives CSARGAALNTEAFF.

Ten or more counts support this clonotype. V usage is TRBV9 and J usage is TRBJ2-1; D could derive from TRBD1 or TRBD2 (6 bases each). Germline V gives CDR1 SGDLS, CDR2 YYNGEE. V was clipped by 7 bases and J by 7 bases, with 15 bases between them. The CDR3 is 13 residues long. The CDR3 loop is CASRETGGNEQFF. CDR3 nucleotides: TGTGCCAGCCGGGAGACAGGTGGAAATGAGCAGTTCTTC. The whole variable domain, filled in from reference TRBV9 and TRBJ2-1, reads DSGVTQTPKHLITATGQRVTLRCSPRSGDLSVYWYQQSLDQGLQFLIQYYNGEERAKGNILERFSAQQFPDLHSELNLSSLELGDSALYFCASRETGGNEQFFGPGTRLTVL.

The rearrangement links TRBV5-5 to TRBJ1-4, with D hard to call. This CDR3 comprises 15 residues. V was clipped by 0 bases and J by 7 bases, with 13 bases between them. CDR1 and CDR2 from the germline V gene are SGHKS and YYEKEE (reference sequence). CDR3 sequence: CASSLDRSSSEKLFF. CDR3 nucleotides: TGTGCCAGCAGCTTGGATAGGTCGTCCAGTGAAAAACTGTTTTTT.

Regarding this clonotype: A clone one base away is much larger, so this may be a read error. CDR3 protein: CASSSGAGNIRYF. CDR3 DNA: TGTGCCAGCAGCTCCGGAGCGGGAAACATTCGGTACTTC. V gene TRBV7-2 combines with J gene TRBJ2-4; 7 bases map to TRBD2. Germline CDR1 is SGHTA and CDR2 is FQGNSA. The CDR3 covers 13 residues.

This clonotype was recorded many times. CDR3 coding DNA: TGTGCCACCAGCGGCCTGACTCGCGGAGTGTTTGAGCAGTTCTTC. This encodes CATSGLTRGVFEQFF. The V gene is TRBV15, the J gene TRBJ2-1; D not certain. The CDR3 length is 15 residues. Germline-derived CDR1 and CDR2 are LNHNV and YYDKDF (reference sequence). V was pared by 5 bases and J by 9 bases, with 20 bases between. Looking up the rest from reference TRBV15 and TRBJ2-1 gives the full variable domain: DAMVIQNPRYQVTQFGKPVTLSCSQTLNHNVMYWYQQKSSQAPKLLFHYYDKDFNNEADTPDNFQSRRPNTSFCFLDIRSPGLGDTAMYLCATSGLTRGVFEQFFGPGTRLTVL.

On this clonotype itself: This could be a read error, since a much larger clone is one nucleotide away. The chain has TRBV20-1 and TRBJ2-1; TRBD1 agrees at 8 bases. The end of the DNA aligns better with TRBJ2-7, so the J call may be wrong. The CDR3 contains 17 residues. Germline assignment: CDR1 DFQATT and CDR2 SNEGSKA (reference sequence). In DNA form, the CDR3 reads TGCAGTGCTAGAGATCTTAACAGGGGGAGCTCCTACAATGAGCAGTACTTC. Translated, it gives CSARDLNRGSSYNEQYF.

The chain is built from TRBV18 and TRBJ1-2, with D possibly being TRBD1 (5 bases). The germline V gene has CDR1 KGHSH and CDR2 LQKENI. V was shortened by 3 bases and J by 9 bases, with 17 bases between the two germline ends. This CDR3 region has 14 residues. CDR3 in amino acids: CASSPMTEDYSYTF. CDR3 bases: TGTGCCAGCTCACCCATGACAGAAGATTATAGCTACACCTTC.

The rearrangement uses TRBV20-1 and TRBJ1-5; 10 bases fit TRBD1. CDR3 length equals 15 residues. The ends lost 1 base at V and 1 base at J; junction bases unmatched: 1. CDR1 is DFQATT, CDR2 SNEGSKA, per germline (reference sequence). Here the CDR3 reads CSARGGQGSNQPQHF. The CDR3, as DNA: TGCAGTGCTAGAGGGGGACAGGGGAGCAATCAGCCCCAGCATTTT.

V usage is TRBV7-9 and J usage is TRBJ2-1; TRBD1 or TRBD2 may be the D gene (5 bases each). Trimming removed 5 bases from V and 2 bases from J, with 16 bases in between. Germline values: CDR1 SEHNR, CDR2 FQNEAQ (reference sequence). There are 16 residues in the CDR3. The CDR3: CASSLVSGQTYNEQFF. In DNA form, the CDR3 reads TGTGCCAGCAGCCTCGTCTCGGGGCAGACCTACAATGAGCAGTTCTTC. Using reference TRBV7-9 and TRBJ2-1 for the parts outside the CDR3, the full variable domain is DTGVSQNPRHKITKRGQNVTFRCDPISEHNRLYWYRQTLGQGPEFLTYFQNEAQLEKSRLLSDRFSAERPKGSFSTLEIQRTEQGDSAMYLCASSLVSGQTYNEQFFGPGTRLTVL.

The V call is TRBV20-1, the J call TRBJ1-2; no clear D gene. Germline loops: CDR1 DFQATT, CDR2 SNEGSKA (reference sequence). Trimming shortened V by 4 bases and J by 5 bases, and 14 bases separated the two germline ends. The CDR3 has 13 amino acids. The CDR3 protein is CSAILPGRYGYTF. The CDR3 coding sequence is TGCAGTGCTATACTCCCGGGCAGGTATGGCTACACCTTC.

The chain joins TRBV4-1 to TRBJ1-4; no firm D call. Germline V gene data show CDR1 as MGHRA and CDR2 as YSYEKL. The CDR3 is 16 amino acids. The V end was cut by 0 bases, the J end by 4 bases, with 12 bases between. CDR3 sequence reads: CASSQDYTSGNEKLFF. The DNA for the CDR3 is TGCGCCAGCAGCCAAGATTATACTTCGGGTAATGAAAAACTGTTTTTT.

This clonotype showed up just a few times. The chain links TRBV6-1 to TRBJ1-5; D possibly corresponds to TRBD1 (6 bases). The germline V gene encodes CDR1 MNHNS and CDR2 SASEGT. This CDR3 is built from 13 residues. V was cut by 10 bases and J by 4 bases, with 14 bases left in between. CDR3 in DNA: TGTGCCACCCGGCCTGGACAGAATCAGCCCCAGCATTTT. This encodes CATRPGQNQPQHF.

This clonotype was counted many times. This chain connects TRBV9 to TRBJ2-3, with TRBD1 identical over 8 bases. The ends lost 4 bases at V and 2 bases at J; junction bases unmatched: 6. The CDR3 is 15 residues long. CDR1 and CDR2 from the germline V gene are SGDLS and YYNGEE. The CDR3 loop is CASSLTDRATDTQYF. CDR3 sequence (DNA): TGTGCCAGCAGCTTAACGGACAGGGCCACAGATACGCAGTATTTT.